These 24 T cell receptor beta chains came from one sample sequenced in a study of T-cell reconstitution after alpha-beta-depleted transplantation in children. TCRbeta library construction was performed incorporating unique molecular identifiers. A single record per CDR3 protein comes from TCRdb applying MiXCR to the PCR reads. This sample has about 290,000 distinct CDR3 sequences, with around 7.3% found just once. Their specific antigens are unknown. Study-wide points: From newly produced T cells came most of the T-cell counts and diversity one year after transplant.

The sample here was peripheral blood, taken 360 days after TCRalphabeta/CD19-depleted stem cell transplant. The source is a female patient between 2 and 15 years old who had a stem cell transplant for Fanconi anemia, so the T cells may come from the graft donor.

There are many counts of this clonotype. This rearrangement joins TRBV9 to TRBJ2-1; a weak D match, TRBD2 (7 bases). The CDR3 is 16 residues long. V lost 0 bases and J 9 bases, leaving 19 bases between the germline ends. Germline loops: CDR1 SGDLS, CDR2 YYNGEE. CDR3 DNA sequence: TGTGCCAGCAGCGTAGAGGGGGGGGTTCCTGTCGGTGAGCAGTTCTTC. Its protein is CASSVEGGVPVGEQFF.

The sample holds a few counts of this clonotype. This chain uses TRBV6-2 or TRBV6-3 with TRBJ2-3; D ambiguous. Germline lookup yields CDR1 MNHEY and CDR2 SVGEGT. The ends were cut back, 7 bases at V and 0 bases at J, with 20 bases in the middle. This CDR3 has 17 residues. This CDR3 is CASTRRHWTSSTDTQYF. In nucleotides, the CDR3 is TGTGCCAGCACCAGAAGGCATTGGACCTCGAGCACAGATACGCAGTATTTT.

Concerning this clonotype itself: One end of the junction is discordant with germline, which a read error may explain. CDR3 sequence reads: CANSIYRGYNEKLFF. In nucleotides, the CDR3 is TGTGCCAACAGCATATACAGGGGCTATAATGAAAAACTGTTTTTT. J is TRBJ1-4 and V is TRBV5-8, with 7 nucleotides matching TRBD1. CDR1 is SGHTS, CDR2 YDEGEE, per germline. This CDR3 is 15 amino acids long.

This clonotype was counted a few times. CDR3 bases: TGCGCCAGCAGCCCCCGAAAGGCCGGGCATATACTCGTGACCACTGAAGCTTTCTTT. Its translation is CASSPRKAGHILVTTEAFF. V gene TRBV5-1 combines with J gene TRBJ1-1; D call uncertain. Germline assignment: CDR1 SGHRS and CDR2 YFSETQ. This CDR3 is 19 amino acids long. Trimming took off 4 bases at V and 4 bases at J, with 29 bases between the two ends.

This clonotype appeared many times. V usage is TRBV6-5 and J usage is TRBJ1-1; 9 bases are a match to TRBD1. This CDR3 is 14 amino acids long. After removal of 6 bases from V and 8 bases from J, the junction contained 10 bases not matched to a gene. The V gene's germline CDR1 is MNHEY and CDR2 SVGAGI. CDR3 sequence (DNA): TGTGCCAGCAGCCCCGCCGGACAGGGGAGGGAAGCTTTCTTT. This gives the protein CASSPAGQGREAFF.

The table lists this clonotype with a few counts. The V call is TRBV21-1, the J call TRBJ1-5. TRBV21-1 is termed a pseudogene. There are 15 residues in the CDR3. The CDR3 DNA follows: TGTGCCAGCAGCTCGGCAGTACAGCCGTATCAGCCCCAGCATTTT. This codes for CASSSAVQPYQPQHF.

This chain uses TRBV5-1 with TRBJ2-5, with D perhaps TRBD2 (6 bases). This CDR3 has 14 residues. Looked up from germline, CDR1 is SGHRS and CDR2 is YFSETQ. V dropped 1 base and J dropped 1 base, with 8 bases sitting between them. CDR3 sequence: CASSLPGAQETQYF. Written as DNA, the CDR3 is TGCGCCAGCAGCTTGCCGGGAGCCCAAGAGACCCAGTACTTC.

This clonotype was detected only a few times. The chain couples TRBV18 to TRBJ1-4, with D possibly matching TRBD1 (6 bases). Germline values: CDR1 KGHSH, CDR2 LQKENI. Trimming cost V 6 bases and J 12 bases, with 26 bases left between them. The CDR3 extends over 16 amino acids. The DNA for the CDR3 is TGTGCCAGCTCGGCCCTCCCGAACCGGGGGCCAGGACAACTGTTTTTT. Protein product: CASSALPNRGPGQLFF.

This clonotype came up many times. The chain recombines TRBV4-3 with TRBJ2-1; D possibly corresponds to TRBD2 (6 bases). Germline V gene lookup returns CDR1 LGHNA and CDR2 YSLEER. CDR3 length: 18 amino acids. Trimming removed 0 bases at V and 7 bases at J, with 22 bases between. This chain's CDR3 is CASSQEWGVWTTENEQFF. The CDR3 DNA reads TGCGCCAGCAGCCAAGAATGGGGCGTATGGACTACTGAAAATGAGCAGTTCTTC.

This clonotype was seen many times. The chain couples TRBV5-1 to TRBJ1-4; 7 bases are a match to TRBD1. This CDR3 region has 13 residues. Losses at the gene ends were 4 bases for V and 10 bases for J; bases not matched to a gene: 7. Germline V gene lookup returns CDR1 SGHRS and CDR2 YFSETQ. CDR3 protein: CASSRQGHGKLFF. CDR3 bases: TGCGCCAGCAGCCGACAGGGCCATGGAAAACTGTTTTTT.

This clonotype appeared many times. The chain recombines TRBV4-2 with TRBJ2-5; D is unclear. V was trimmed by 4 bases and J by 0 bases, leaving 6 bases between them. Germline CDR1 reads LGHNA; CDR2 reads YNFKEQ. CDR3 length: 13 amino acids. The CDR3 nucleotides are TGTGCCAGCAGCCTTACGGACCAAGAGACCCAGTACTTC. Its protein product is CASSLTDQETQYF.

This clonotype showed up many times. V usage is TRBV10-3 and J usage is TRBJ2-5; D unresolved. Germline-derived CDR1 and CDR2 are ENHRY and SYGVKD. V was clipped by 4 bases and J by 5 bases, with 11 bases between them. The CDR3 has 13 residues. The CDR3 nucleotides are TGTGCCATCAGTGGTCTAGATAGGGAGACCCAGTACTTC. Its translation: CAISGLDRETQYF.

This clonotype was observed many times. The chain carries TRBV9 and TRBJ1-1; D unclear. V was shortened by 4 bases and J by 1 base, with 8 bases between the two germline ends. The CDR3 has 13 residues. Germline values: CDR1 SGDLS, CDR2 YYNGEE. DNA of the CDR3: TGTGCCAGCAGCCCACGACAGAACACTGAAGCTTTCTTT. Translated: CASSPRQNTEAFF.

The table lists this clonotype with many counts. This rearrangement joins TRBV7-2 to TRBJ2-1; D call uncertain. Trimming took off 0 bases at V and 0 bases at J, with 9 bases between the two ends. CDR3 length: 16 amino acids. Germline CDR1 is SGHTA and CDR2 is FQGNSA. CDR3: CASSLAPTSSYNEQFF. CDR3 DNA sequence: TGTGCCAGCAGCTTAGCGCCCACGAGCTCCTACAATGAGCAGTTCTTC.

This rearrangement joins TRBV7-6 to TRBJ2-1; 9 bases line up with TRBD2. V was pared by 2 bases and J by 0 bases, with 5 bases of the junction left unmatched. The length of the CDR3 is 17 residues. Per germline, CDR1 SGHVS and CDR2 FNYEAQ. The CDR3 DNA sequence: TGTGCCAGCAGCTTATCAGCGGGGGGTAGCTCCTACAATGAGCAGTTCTTC. Translation: CASSLSAGGSSYNEQFF.

This clonotype was picked up many times. The J gene is TRBJ1-4, the V gene TRBV11-2; D gene unclear. This CDR3 region has 15 residues. Germline CDR1 and CDR2: SGHAT and FQNNGV. V gave up 3 bases and J gave up 0 bases, with 8 bases separating them. This chain's CDR3 is CASSFSAATNEKLFF. The CDR3 bases are TGTGCCAGCAGCTTTTCCGCAGCAACTAATGAAAAACTGTTTTTT.

This sequence joins TRBV11-2 and TRBJ2-7, with D uncertain. Trimming removed 1 base at V and 5 bases at J, with 6 bases between. CDR1 is SGHAT and CDR2 is FQNNGV in the germline V gene. The CDR3 loop spans 12 amino acids. CDR3 coding DNA: TGTGCCAGCAGCTTAGGCGGTAACGAGCAGTACTTC. Translating it yields CASSLGGNEQYF.

This clonotype was found a few times. V is TRBV2 and J is TRBJ2-3; D is unclear. V was pared by 8 bases and J by 2 bases, with 5 bases between. The CDR3 has 11 amino acids. Germline V gene data show CDR1 as SNHLY and CDR2 as FYNNEI. CDR3 residues: CASFDTDTQYF. CDR3 bases: TGTGCCAGCTTCGACACAGATACGCAGTATTTT.

The chain joins TRBV20-1 to TRBJ1-4; 8 positions agree with TRBD1. This CDR3 has 16 amino acids. V trimming: 0 bases; J trimming: 6 bases; junction bases outside the gene matches: 9. CDR1 is DFQATT and CDR2 is SNEGSKA in the germline V gene (reference sequence). The CDR3 region is CSARESRGLSYEKLFF. The CDR3 bases are TGCAGTGCTAGAGAGAGCAGGGGGCTCAGCTATGAAAAACTGTTTTTT.

At least ten counts were recorded for this clonotype. The chain employs TRBV6-2 or TRBV6-3 and TRBJ2-7; D is uncertain. The CDR3 has 11 amino acids. Germline V gene lookup returns CDR1 MNHEY and CDR2 SVGEGT. V was cut by 1 base and J by 4 bases, with 2 bases left in between. This CDR3 is CASSYYYEQYF. The DNA for the CDR3 is TGTGCCAGCAGTTACTATTACGAGCAGTACTTC.

This clonotype has at least ten counts. The chain uses TRBV11-2 and TRBJ1-3, with D unclear. The CDR3 length is 14 residues. CDR1 and CDR2 from the germline V gene are SGHAT and FQNNGV. V was shortened by 2 bases and J by 4 bases, with 9 bases between the two germline ends. CDR3 nucleotides: TGTGCCAGCAGCTTATTTACACAAGGAAACACCATATATTTT. Translating gives CASSLFTQGNTIYF.

This clonotype was seen repeatedly, ten times or more. This chain's CDR3 is CASSPGTGGREQYF. The CDR3 DNA follows: TGCGCCAGCAGCCCCGGGACAGGGGGTCGCGAGCAGTACTTC. J is TRBJ2-7 and V is TRBV5-1, with TRBD1 matching 11 bases. The CDR3 runs to 14 residues. The V gene end was trimmed by 4 bases and the J gene end by 6 bases; junction bases not matched to a gene: 6. CDR1 SGHRS and CDR2 YFSETQ come from the germline V gene.

The sample holds many counts of this clonotype. The J gene is TRBJ2-1, the V gene TRBV5-1; perhaps TRBD2 as D (5 bases). Trimming pared 2 bases from V and 5 bases from J, leaving 11 bases between. Germline lookup yields CDR1 SGHRS and CDR2 YFSETQ. The CDR3 totals 14 residues. CDR3 DNA sequence: TGCGCCAGCAGCTTCGAGGGAGCCAACAATGAGCAGTTCTTC. Its translation is CASSFEGANNEQFF.

J is TRBJ2-3 and V is TRBV6-1, with 10 bases identical to TRBD2. Germline CDR1 reads MNHNS; CDR2 reads SASEGT. This CDR3 region has 16 residues. V was pared by 4 bases and J by 2 bases, with 6 bases of the junction left unmatched. CDR3 nucleotides: TGTGCCAGCAGTGCCCTAGCGGGGGCCCTCACAGATACGCAGTATTTT. Its translation is CASSALAGALTDTQYF.